Shown below are 17 T cell receptor beta chains from a single sample sequenced in a study of cytotoxic CD8 clonotypes in ibrutinib-treated CLL. Here immunoSEQ multiplex PCR was the method, and the copy in TCRdb shows in-frame clones only, minus some. The table lists approximately 170,000 clones, over 75% of them singletons, with around 3% in the top ten. The sequences come from PBMCs, collected at disease progression, from a patient treated with ibrutinib. These receptors originate from a human donor with chronic lymphocytic leukemia.

This sequence joins TRBV30 and TRBJ2-7; D call uncertain. This CDR3 contains 14 residues. The germline gives CDR1 GTSNPN, CDR2 SVGIG (reference sequence). Trimming took off 0 bases at V and 2 bases at J, with 11 bases between the two ends. This chain's CDR3 is CAWSVQRVPYEQYF. CDR3 nucleotides: TGTGCCTGGAGTGTGCAACGTGTTCCCTACGAGCAGTACTTC.

The chain carries TRBV11-2 and TRBJ1-2; D is possibly TRBD1 (6 bases). Looked up from germline, CDR1 is SGHAT and CDR2 is FQNNGV. Trimming left V 2 bases short and J 8 bases short, with 15 bases between. CDR3 size: 14 residues. CDR3 loop: CASSLPTGRGGYTF. The CDR3 DNA is TGTGCCAGCAGCTTACCCACAGGGCGAGGCGGCTACACCTTC.

The gene calls are TRBV6-5 and TRBJ1-5; D gene uncertain. There are 14 residues in the CDR3. With 4 bases removed from V and 2 bases from J, the gap between germline ends came to 9 bases. CDR1 is MNHEY and CDR2 is SVGAGI in the germline V gene. The CDR3 loop is CASSSGWGNQPQHF. CDR3 in DNA: TGTGCCAGCAGTTCCGGTTGGGGCAATCAGCCCCAGCATTTT.

The chain uses TRBV7-6 and TRBJ1-1; D gene unclear. Germline V lookup: CDR1 SGHVS, CDR2 FNYEAQ. With 0 bases removed from V and 1 base from J, the gap between germline ends came to 9 bases. There are 15 residues in the CDR3. The CDR3 DNA reads as TGTGCCAGCAGCTTAGCCCCTTACAAGAACACTGAAGCTTTCTTT. Its translation is CASSLAPYKNTEAFF.

In its sample, this clone was seen once. The genes are TRBV4-1 and TRBJ2-7; D gene ambiguous. The CDR3 contains 15 residues. Germline CDR1 reads MGHRA; CDR2 reads YSYEKL. V lost 0 bases and J lost 2, with 11 bases in between. The CDR3, as DNA: TGCGCCAGCAGCCAAGATCTGAGACAAGCCTACGAGCAGTACTTC. This translates into CASSQDLRQAYEQYF.

This chain links TRBV5-1 with TRBJ1-2, with D perhaps TRBD1 (6 bases). The V end was cut by 0 bases, the J end by 6 bases, with 21 bases between. CDR1 SGHRS and CDR2 YFSETQ come from the germline V gene. CDR3 length equals 17 residues. CDR3 DNA sequence: TGCGCCAGCAGCTTGGCAGAGAGAACAGGGCGGGTTGATGGCTACACCTTC. This translates into CASSLAERTGRVDGYTF.

V is TRBV6-5 and J is TRBJ2-7; TRBD2 matches at 12 bases. This CDR3 comprises 15 residues. Per germline, CDR1 MNHEY and CDR2 SVGAGI. J gave up 3 bases and V 5 bases, and 5 bases lay outside the gene matches. The DNA for the CDR3 is TGTGCCAGCAGTGCTCGGACTAGCGGGAACTACGAGCAGTACTTC. It is translated as CASSARTSGNYEQYF.

The chain carries TRBV28 and TRBJ2-7; D tentatively reads TRBD1 or TRBD2 (6 bases each). V shed 7 bases and J shed 1 base, with 14 bases lying between them. This CDR3 has 14 amino acids. From germline, CDR1 is MDHEN and CDR2 SYDVKM. DNA for the CDR3: TGTGCCAGCACCTTGGGGGGCCCTTCCTACGAGCAGTACTTC. It specifies CASTLGGPSYEQYF.

This chain links TRBV5-6 with TRBJ1-1; 9 nucleotides align to TRBD1. J gave up 6 bases and V 1 base, and 7 bases lay outside the gene matches. Germline CDR1 reads SGHDT; CDR2 reads YYEEEE. The CDR3 totals 15 residues. CDR3 sequence (DNA): TGTGCCAGCAGCTTGTCTCTGGACAGGGGAGCTGAAGCTTTCTTT. Amino acids: CASSLSLDRGAEAFF.

J is TRBJ2-7 and V is TRBV5-4, with D possibly being TRBD1 (6 bases). Trimming removed 4 bases at V and 0 bases at J, with 8 bases between. The CDR3 loop spans 13 amino acids. The germline CDR1 and CDR2 sequences are SGHNT and YYREEE (reference sequence). The CDR3 loop reads CASSQQGSYEQYF. CDR3 bases: TGTGCCAGCAGCCAACAGGGCTCCTACGAGCAGTACTTC.

This clone was observed a single time. The chain uses TRBV6-5 and TRBJ2-1; D call uncertain. The ends were cut back, 2 bases at V and 1 base at J, with 6 bases in the middle. Germline V gene lookup returns CDR1 MNHEY and CDR2 SVGAGI. The CDR3 has 14 amino acids. CDR3 sequence: CASSYIHSYNEQFF. The CDR3 region has the DNA TGTGCCAGCAGTTACATCCATTCCTACAATGAGCAGTTCTTC.

This clone was found many times. The J gene is TRBJ1-1, the V gene TRBV6-1; no clear D gene. The CDR3 covers 16 residues. Looked up from germline, CDR1 is MNHNS and CDR2 is SASEGT. Trimming shortened V by 0 bases and J by 4 bases, and 15 bases separated the two germline ends. CDR3 amino acids: CASSEAGRSFSTEAFF. CDR3 DNA sequence: TGTGCCAGCAGTGAAGCGGGGAGGTCCTTCAGCACTGAAGCTTTCTTT.

This clone has just a few counts. The genes are TRBV27 and TRBJ1-1; 8 bases line up with TRBD1. Unmatched junction bases numbered 6, after V lost 6 bases and J lost 0 bases. This CDR3 spans 15 amino acids. The germline gives CDR1 MNHEY, CDR2 SMNVEV (reference sequence). The CDR3 reads CASRRMGQVNTEAFF. DNA for the CDR3: TGTGCCAGCAGACGAATGGGACAGGTGAACACTGAAGCTTTCTTT.

V is TRBV11-3 and J is TRBJ2-5; the match to TRBD1 covers 9 bases. J was trimmed by 6 bases and V by 6 bases; bases with no gene match: 5. The CDR3 runs to 13 residues. Germline lookup yields CDR1 SGHNT and CDR2 YENEEA. CDR3 in amino acids: CASRRQGEQTQYF. CDR3 DNA: TGTGCCAGCAGACGACAGGGGGAACAGACCCAGTACTTC.

The V and J genes are TRBV7-9 and TRBJ2-7; 11 positions agree with TRBD2. Germline V lookup: CDR1 SEHNR, CDR2 FQNEAQ (reference sequence). The V and J ends lost 3 bases and 5 bases, in that order; junction bases with no gene match: 6. The CDR3 loop spans 15 amino acids. CDR3 amino acids: CASSFTSGSPHEQYF. In DNA, the CDR3 is TGTGCCAGCAGCTTTACTAGCGGGAGTCCCCACGAGCAGTACTTC.

The chain couples TRBV6-5 to TRBJ2-7; 7 positions match TRBD1. CDR1 is MNHEY and CDR2 is SVGAGI in the germline V gene. The CDR3 sequence is 13 residues long. V dropped 5 bases and J dropped 3; count of bases not matched to a gene: 4. For the CDR3, the DNA is TGTGCCAGCAGTGGCGACAGGGTCTACGAGCAGTACTTC. Amino acid sequence: CASSGDRVYEQYF.

J is TRBJ2-7 and V is TRBV5-1; TRBD2 matches at 9 bases. The CDR3 is 17 residues long. V was pared by 0 bases and J by 5 bases, with 12 bases of the junction left unmatched. Germline loops: CDR1 SGHRS, CDR2 YFSETQ. The CDR3: CASSLVLSGGPGDEQYF. The CDR3 DNA reads as TGCGCCAGCAGCTTGGTACTTAGCGGGGGCCCAGGGGACGAGCAGTACTTC.